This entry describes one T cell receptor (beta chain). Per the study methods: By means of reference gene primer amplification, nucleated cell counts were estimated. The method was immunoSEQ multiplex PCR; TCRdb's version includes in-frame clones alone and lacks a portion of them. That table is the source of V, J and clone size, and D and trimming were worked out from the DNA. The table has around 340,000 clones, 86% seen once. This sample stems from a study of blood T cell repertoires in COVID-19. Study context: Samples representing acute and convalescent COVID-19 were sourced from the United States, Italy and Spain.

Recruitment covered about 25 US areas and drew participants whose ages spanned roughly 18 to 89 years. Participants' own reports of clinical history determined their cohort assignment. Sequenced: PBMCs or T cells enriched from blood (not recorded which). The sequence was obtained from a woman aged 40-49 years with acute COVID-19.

Here the CDR3 reads CASDRDRSGYTF. CDR3 bases: TGTGCCAGCGACAGGGATCGTAGTGGCTACACCTTC. The chain uses TRBV2 and TRBJ1-2; 7 positions match TRBD1. The CDR3 totals 12 residues. The germline V gene encodes CDR1 SNHLY and CDR2 FYNNEI. Germline trimming cut 8 bases from V and 7 bases from J; bases unmatched to any gene: 7.